This TCR beta chain was recorded in a study of T cell responses to AZD1222 COVID-19 vaccine. Whole-study results and caveats: Every sample of the repertoires postdated the peak T cell response. Vaccine-related CD4 TCRs covered spike, predominating at 160-218 and 743-854. Vaccination with two AZD1222 doses was followed by a rise in Spike-specific TCR breadth and depth. The number of AZD1222 recipients seropositive at baseline was only 6 or 7.

This table comes from immunoSEQ multiplex PCR, and its TCRdb copy is limited to in-frame clones, with some not included. The sample lists roughly 86,000 clones; 80% to 90% were seen once. As to this clone: What it binds is unknown.

The receptor's source is an adult in good health. Material: peripheral blood, obtained on day 0 of AZD1222 vaccination.

CDR3 loop: CASSQAAQGLDYGYTF. CDR3 coding DNA: TGCGCCAGCAGCCAAGCGGCACAGGGGTTAGACTATGGCTACACCTTC. The rearrangement uses TRBV4-1 and TRBJ1-2; 7 nucleotides agree with TRBD1. There are 16 residues in the CDR3. CDR1 MGHRA and CDR2 YSYEKL come from the germline V gene. V was pared by 1 base and J by 3 bases, with 8 bases of the junction left unmatched.